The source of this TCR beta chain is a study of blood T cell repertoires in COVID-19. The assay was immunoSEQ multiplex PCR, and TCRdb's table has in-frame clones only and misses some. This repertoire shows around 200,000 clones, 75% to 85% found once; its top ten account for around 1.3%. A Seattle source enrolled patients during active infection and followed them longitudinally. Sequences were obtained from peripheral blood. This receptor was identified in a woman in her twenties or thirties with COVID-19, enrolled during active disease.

For the CDR3, the DNA is TGTGCCAGCAGTGAAGCGGGGTTTGAGGGGCAGTACTTC. As protein: CASSEAGFEGQYF. This chain links TRBV6-1 with TRBJ2-7; D may be TRBD2 (5 bases). The germline V and J ends were trimmed by 0 bases and 9 bases, with 12 bases remaining between them. Germline assignment: CDR1 MNHNS and CDR2 SASEGT. This CDR3 has 13 residues.